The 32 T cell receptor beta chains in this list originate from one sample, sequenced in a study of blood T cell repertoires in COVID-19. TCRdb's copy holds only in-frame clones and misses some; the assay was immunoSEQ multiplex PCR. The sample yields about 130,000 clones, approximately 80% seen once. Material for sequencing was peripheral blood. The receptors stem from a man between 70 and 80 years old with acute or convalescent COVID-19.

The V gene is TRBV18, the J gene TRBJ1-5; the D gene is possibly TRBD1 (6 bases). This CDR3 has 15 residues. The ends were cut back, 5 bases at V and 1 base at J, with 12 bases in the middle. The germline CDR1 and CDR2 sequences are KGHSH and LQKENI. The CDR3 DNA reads TGTGCCAGCTCATCTACAGGGACCAGCAATCAGCCCCAGCATTTT. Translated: CASSSTGTSNQPQHF.

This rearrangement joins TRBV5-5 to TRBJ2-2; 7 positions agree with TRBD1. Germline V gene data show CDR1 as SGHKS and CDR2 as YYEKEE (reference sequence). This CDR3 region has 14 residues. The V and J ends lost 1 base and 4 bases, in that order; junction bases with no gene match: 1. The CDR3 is CASSLRQGTGELFF. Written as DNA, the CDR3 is TGTGCCAGCAGCTTGCGACAGGGCACCGGGGAGCTGTTTTTT.

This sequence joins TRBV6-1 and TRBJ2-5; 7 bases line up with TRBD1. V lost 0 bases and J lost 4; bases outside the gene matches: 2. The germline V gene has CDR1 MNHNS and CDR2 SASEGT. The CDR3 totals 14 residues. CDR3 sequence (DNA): TGTGCCAGCAGTGAAGCAGGGGGCGTAGAGACCCAGTACTTC. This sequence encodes CASSEAGGVETQYF.

The CDR3 region has the DNA TGTGCCAGCAAAACAGGGTTTGGTGTAACTGAAGCTTTCTTT. It translates to CASKTGFGVTEAFF. The chain has TRBV2 and TRBJ1-1; possible D gene TRBD1, 6 bases. V was shortened by 7 bases and J by 5 bases, with 17 bases between the two germline ends. From germline, CDR1 is SNHLY and CDR2 FYNNEI. The CDR3 extends over 14 amino acids.

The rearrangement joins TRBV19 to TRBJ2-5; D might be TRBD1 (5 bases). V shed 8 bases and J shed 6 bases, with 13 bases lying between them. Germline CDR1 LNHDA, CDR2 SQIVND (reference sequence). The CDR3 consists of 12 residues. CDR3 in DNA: TGTGCCAGTCAGGGTAATATGAAGACCCAGTACTTC. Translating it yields CASQGNMKTQYF.

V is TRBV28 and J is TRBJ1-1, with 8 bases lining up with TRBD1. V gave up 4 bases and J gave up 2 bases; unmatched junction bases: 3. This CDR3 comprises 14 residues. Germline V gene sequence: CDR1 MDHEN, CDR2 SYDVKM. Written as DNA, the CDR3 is TGTGCCAGCAGTTCCGGACAGGGTAACACTGAAGCTTTCTTT. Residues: CASSSGQGNTEAFF.

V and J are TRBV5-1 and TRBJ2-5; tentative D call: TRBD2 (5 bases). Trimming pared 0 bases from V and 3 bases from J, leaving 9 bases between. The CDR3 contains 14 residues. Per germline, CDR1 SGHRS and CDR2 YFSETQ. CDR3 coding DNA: TGCGCCAGCAGCTTGGAGGCCGGGGAAGAGACCCAGTACTTC. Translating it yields CASSLEAGEETQYF.

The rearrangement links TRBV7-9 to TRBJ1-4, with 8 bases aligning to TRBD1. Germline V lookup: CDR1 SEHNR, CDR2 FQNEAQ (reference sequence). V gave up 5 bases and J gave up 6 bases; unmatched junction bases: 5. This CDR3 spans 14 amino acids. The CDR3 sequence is CASSRGQGDEKLFF. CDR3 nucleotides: TGTGCCAGCAGCAGAGGACAGGGCGATGAAAAACTGTTTTTT.

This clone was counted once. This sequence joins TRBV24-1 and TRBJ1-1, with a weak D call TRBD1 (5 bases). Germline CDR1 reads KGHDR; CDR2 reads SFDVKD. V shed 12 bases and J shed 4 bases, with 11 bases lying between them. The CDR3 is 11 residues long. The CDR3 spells CAAGGSTEAFF. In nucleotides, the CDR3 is TGTGCCGCGGGGGGTAGCACTGAAGCTTTCTTT.

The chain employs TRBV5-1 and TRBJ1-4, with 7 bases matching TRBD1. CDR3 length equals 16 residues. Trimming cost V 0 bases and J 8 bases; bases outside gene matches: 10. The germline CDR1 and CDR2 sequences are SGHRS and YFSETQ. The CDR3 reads CASSLAGQASGEKLFF. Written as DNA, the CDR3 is TGCGCCAGCAGCTTGGCCGGACAGGCCAGTGGGGAAAAACTGTTTTTT.

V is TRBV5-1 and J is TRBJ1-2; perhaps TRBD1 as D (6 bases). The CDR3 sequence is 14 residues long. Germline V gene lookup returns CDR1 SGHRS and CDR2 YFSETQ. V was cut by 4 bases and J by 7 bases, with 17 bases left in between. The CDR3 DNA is TGCGCCAGCAGCGCCGGTGGGGGGGCACTTGGCTACACCTTC. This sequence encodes CASSAGGGALGYTF.

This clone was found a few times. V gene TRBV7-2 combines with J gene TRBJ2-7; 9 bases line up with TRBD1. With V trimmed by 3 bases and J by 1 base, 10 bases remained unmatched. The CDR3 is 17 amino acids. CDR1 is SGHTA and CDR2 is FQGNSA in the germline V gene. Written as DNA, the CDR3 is TGTGCCAGCAGCTTTTCAACAGGGGGCCTTATTTCCTACGAGCAGTACTTC. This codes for CASSFSTGGLISYEQYF.

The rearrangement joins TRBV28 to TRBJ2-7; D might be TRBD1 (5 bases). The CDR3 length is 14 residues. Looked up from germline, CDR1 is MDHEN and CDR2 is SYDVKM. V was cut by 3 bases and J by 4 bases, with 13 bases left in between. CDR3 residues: CASSFRQGLYEQYF. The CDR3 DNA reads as TGTGCCAGCAGTTTCAGGCAGGGTCTGTACGAGCAGTACTTC.

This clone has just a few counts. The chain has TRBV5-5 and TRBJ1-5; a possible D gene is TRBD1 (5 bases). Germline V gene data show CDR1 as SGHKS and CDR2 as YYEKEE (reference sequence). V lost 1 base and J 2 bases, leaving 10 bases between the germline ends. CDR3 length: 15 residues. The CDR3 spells CASSLSGGGNQPQHF. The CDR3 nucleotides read TGTGCCAGCAGCTTGTCCGGGGGGGGCAATCAGCCCCAGCATTTT.

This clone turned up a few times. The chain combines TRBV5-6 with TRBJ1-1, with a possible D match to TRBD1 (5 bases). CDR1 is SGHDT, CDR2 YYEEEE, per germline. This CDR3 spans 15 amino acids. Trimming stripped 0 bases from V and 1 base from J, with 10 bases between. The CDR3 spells CASSLVGGANTEAFF. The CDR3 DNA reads TGTGCCAGCAGCTTGGTGGGCGGGGCGAACACTGAAGCTTTCTTT.

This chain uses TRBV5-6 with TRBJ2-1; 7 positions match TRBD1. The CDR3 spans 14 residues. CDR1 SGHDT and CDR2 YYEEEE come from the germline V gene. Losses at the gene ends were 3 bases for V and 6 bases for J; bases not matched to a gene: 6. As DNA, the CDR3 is TGTGCCAGCAGCTCAGGGGGTAACTCCAATGAGCAGTTCTTC. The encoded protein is CASSSGGNSNEQFF.

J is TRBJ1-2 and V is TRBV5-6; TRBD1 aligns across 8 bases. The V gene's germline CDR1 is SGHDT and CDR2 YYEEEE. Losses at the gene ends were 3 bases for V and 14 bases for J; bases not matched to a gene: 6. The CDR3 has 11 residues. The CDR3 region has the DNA TGTGCCAGCAGCTCGACAGGGGAGTTGACCTTC. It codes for CASSSTGELTF.

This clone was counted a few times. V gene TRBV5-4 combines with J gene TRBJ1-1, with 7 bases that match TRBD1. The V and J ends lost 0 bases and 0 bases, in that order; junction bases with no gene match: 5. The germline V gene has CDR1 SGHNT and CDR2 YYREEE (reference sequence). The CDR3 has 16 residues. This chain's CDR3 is CASSLGGQSLNTEAFF. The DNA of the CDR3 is TGTGCCAGCAGCTTGGGGGGACAGAGTTTGAACACTGAAGCTTTCTTT. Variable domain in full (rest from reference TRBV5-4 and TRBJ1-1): ETGVTQSPTHLIKTRGQQVTLRCSSQSGHNTVSWYQQALGQGPQFIFQYYREEENGRGNFPPRFSGLQFPNYSSELNVNALELDDSALYLCASSLGGQSLNTEAFFGQGTRLTVV.

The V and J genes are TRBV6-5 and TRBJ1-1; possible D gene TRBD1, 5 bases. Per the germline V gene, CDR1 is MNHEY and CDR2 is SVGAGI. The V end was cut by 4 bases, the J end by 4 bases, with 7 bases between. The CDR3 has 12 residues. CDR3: CASSSGGTEAFF. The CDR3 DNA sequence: TGTGCCAGCAGTTCCGGGGGCACTGAAGCTTTCTTT.

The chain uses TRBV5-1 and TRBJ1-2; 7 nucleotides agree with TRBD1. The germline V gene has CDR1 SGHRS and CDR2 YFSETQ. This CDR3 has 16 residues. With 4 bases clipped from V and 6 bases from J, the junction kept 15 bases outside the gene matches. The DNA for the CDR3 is TGCGCCAGCAGCCGCGGGACAGTGCTCTTATCGGATGGCTACACCTTC. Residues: CASSRGTVLLSDGYTF.

CDR3 in DNA: TGTGCCAGCAGTGAATCTCAGGGTATGACCAATGAAAAACTGTTTTTT. Encoded protein: CASSESQGMTNEKLFF. The chain employs TRBV25-1 and TRBJ1-4; perhaps TRBD1 as D (5 bases). The germline V and J ends were trimmed by 1 base and 5 bases, with 14 bases remaining between them. The V gene's germline CDR1 is MGHDK and CDR2 SYGVNS. The CDR3 has 16 residues.

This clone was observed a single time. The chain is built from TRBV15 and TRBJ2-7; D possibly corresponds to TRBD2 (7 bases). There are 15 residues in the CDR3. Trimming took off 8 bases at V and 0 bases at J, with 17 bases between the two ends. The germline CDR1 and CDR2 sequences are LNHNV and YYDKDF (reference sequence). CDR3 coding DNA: TGTGCCACCTCCGAACCGGGGGGCCGCTCCTACGAGCAGTACTTC. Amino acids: CATSEPGGRSYEQYF.

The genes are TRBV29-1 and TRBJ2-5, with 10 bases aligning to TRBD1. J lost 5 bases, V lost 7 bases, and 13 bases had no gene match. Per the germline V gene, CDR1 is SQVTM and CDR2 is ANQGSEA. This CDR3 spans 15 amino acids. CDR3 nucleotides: TGCAGCGCATCCAGACAGGGGGCTCCGACGGAGACCCAGTACTTC. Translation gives CSASRQGAPTETQYF.

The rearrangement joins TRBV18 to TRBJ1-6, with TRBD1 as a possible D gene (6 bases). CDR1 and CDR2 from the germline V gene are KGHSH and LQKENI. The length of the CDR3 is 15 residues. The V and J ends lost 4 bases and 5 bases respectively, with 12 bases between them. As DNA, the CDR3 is TGTGCCAGCTCACGAGACAGGCGGAATAATTCACCCCTCCACTTT. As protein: CASSRDRRNNSPLHF.

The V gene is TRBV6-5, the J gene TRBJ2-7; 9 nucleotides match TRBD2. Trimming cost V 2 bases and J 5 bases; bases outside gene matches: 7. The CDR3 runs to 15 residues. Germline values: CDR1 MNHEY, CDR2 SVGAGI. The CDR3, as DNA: TGTGCCAGCAGTTACAAGGCTAGCGGGGTCCACGAGCAGTACTTC. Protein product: CASSYKASGVHEQYF.

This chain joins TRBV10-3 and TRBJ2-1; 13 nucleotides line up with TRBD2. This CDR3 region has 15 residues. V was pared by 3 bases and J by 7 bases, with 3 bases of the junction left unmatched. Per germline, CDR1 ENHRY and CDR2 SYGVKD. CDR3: CAISDTSGGANEQFF. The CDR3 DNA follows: TGTGCCATCAGTGACACTAGCGGGGGGGCAAATGAGCAGTTCTTC.

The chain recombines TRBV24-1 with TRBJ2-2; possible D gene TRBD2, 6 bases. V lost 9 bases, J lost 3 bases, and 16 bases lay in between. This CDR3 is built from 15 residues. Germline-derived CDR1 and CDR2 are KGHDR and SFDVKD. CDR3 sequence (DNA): TGTGCCACCGGAGAACCGGGACTTGACACCGGGGAGCTGTTTTTT. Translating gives CATGEPGLDTGELFF.

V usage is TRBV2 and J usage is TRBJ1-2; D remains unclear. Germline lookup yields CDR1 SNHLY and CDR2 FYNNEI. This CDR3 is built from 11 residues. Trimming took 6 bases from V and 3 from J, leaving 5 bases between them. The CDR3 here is CASSPYYGYTF. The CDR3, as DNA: TGTGCCAGCAGCCCTTACTATGGCTACACCTTC. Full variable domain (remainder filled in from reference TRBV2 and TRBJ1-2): EPEVTQTPSHQVTQMGQEVILRCVPISNHLYFYWYRQILGQKVEFLVSFYNNEISEKSEIFDDQFSVERPDGSNFTLKIRSTKLEDSAMYFCASSPYYGYTFGSGTRLTVV.

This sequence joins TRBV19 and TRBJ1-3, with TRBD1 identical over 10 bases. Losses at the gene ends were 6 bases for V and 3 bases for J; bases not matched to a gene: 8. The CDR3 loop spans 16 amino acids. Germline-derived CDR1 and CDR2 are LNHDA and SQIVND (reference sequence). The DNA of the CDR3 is TGTGCCAGTAGGCGACAGGGGGCTTTCGATGGAAACACCATATATTTT. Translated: CASRRQGAFDGNTIYF.

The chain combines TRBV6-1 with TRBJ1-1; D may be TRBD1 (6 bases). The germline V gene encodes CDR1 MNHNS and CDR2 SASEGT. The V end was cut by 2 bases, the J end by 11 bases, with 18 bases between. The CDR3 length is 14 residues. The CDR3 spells CASSEQSNKGVAFF. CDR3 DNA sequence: TGTGCCAGCAGTGAACAATCTAATAAGGGGGTTGCTTTCTTT.

The DNA for the CDR3 is TGTGCCAGCAGCTTAAGACAGGGGGCAGGTACCGGGGAGCTGTTTTTT. It specifies CASSLRQGAGTGELFF. V gene TRBV7-6 combines with J gene TRBJ2-2, with 10 bases fitting TRBD1. CDR1 is SGHVS, CDR2 FNYEAQ, per germline. J lost 5 bases, V lost 2 bases, and 5 bases had no gene match. CDR3 length: 16 residues.

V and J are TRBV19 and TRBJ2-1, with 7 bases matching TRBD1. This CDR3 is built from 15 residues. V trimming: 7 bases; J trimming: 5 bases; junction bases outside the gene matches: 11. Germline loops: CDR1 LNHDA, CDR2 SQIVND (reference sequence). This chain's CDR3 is CASISLRGHHNEQFF. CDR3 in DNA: TGTGCCAGTATATCATTGAGGGGGCACCACAATGAGCAGTTCTTC.